This T cell receptor beta chain stems from a study of CD8 T cells in Susac syndrome. It was with random hexamers that 0.5 to 1 ug RNA was reverse transcribed. TCRdb redid the calling of the immunoSEQ multiplex PCR reads with MiXCR, one entry per CDR3 protein. This table holds around 200,000 distinct CDR3 sequences, approximately 96% found once. This clonotype showed up just a few times. The CDR3 covers 13 residues. V shed 5 bases and J shed 2 bases, with 9 bases lying between them. The clonotype was recovered from a human donor with multiple sclerosis. The sample was CD4+ T cells from PBMCs. The J gene is TRBJ1-1, the V gene TRBV12-3 or TRBV12-4; D may be TRBD1 (6 bases). The CDR3 protein is CASSTDSNTEAFF. For the CDR3, the DNA is TGTGCCAGCAGTACGGACAGTAACACTGAAGCTTTCTTT.